Each of the 21 T cell receptor beta chains below was sequenced from the same sample in a study of post-analysis software for immune sequencing data. General study findings and limits: Five or six TRBV segments, TRBV5-6, TRBV5-1 and TRBV20-1 among them, were found more frequent in patients than controls.

Unique molecular identifiers had been added to the TCR beta cDNA libraries. From the PCR reads, TCRdb called clonotypes with MiXCR, one entry per CDR3 protein. The sample carries about 820,000 distinct CDR3 sequences, under 70% recorded once. For these TCRs, the target antigens are not known. Material: blood. These receptors originate from a girl under 18 with multiple sclerosis.

V is TRBV12-3 or TRBV12-4 and J is TRBJ2-5; the match to TRBD2 covers 16 bases. There are 17 residues in the CDR3. Trimming took 6 bases from V and 5 from J; bases not matched to a gene: 9. The CDR3 DNA reads as TGTGCCAGCAGAGGGACTAGCGGGGGGGCACATTTGGAGACCCAGTACTTC. Amino acids: CASRGTSGGAHLETQYF.

The sample holds a few counts of this clonotype. This chain's CDR3 is CASSLGLAGGPYSGETQYF. The DNA of the CDR3 is TGTGCCAGCAGCTTAGGACTAGCGGGGGGGCCGTACTCAGGAGAGACCCAGTACTTC. The chain links TRBV7-9 to TRBJ2-5, with TRBD2 matching 14 bases. Germline V gene data show CDR1 as SEHNR and CDR2 as FQNEAQ (reference sequence). Unmatched junction bases numbered 11, after V lost 1 base and J lost 4 bases. There are 19 residues in the CDR3. The full variable domain, rest sourced from reference TRBV7-9 and TRBJ2-5, is DTGVSQNPRHKITKRGQNVTFRCDPISEHNRLYWYRQTLGQGPEFLTYFQNEAQLEKSRLLSDRFSAERPKGSFSTLEIQRTEQGDSAMYLCASSLGLAGGPYSGETQYFGPGTRLLVL.

The V call is TRBV5-4, the J call TRBJ2-1; the match to TRBD2 covers 7 bases. CDR3 length: 14 amino acids. Germline V gene lookup returns CDR1 SGHNT and CDR2 YYREEE (reference sequence). Trimming took 4 bases from V and 10 from J; bases not matched to a gene: 11. The CDR3 nucleotides are TGTGCCAGCAGCCCGGACGCGGGGGTTAGCGAGCAGTTCTTC. Protein product: CASSPDAGVSEQFF. The whole variable domain, remainder taken from reference TRBV5-4 and TRBJ2-1, is ETGVTQSPTHLIKTRGQQVTLRCSSQSGHNTVSWYQQALGQGPQFIFQYYREEENGRGNFPPRFSGLQFPNYSSELNVNALELDDSALYLCASSPDAGVSEQFFGPGTRLTVL.

This rearrangement joins TRBV6-5 to TRBJ2-5; D assignment may be TRBD1 or TRBD2 (5 bases each). V was cut by 2 bases and J by 5 bases, with 15 bases left in between. Germline V gene data show CDR1 as MNHEY and CDR2 as SVGAGI. The CDR3 runs to 15 residues. The chain's CDR3 is CASSYQTVGTETQYF. The CDR3 DNA is TGTGCCAGCAGTTACCAGACAGTCGGGACGGAGACCCAGTACTTC.

The chain recombines TRBV16 with TRBJ2-7; 13 bases agree with TRBD2. The V gene end was trimmed by 2 bases and the J gene end by 3 bases; junction bases not matched to a gene: 4. Looked up from germline, CDR1 is KGHSY and CDR2 is FQNENV. This CDR3 comprises 16 residues. DNA for the CDR3: TGTGCCAGCAGCCAAACGGGACTAGCGGGGATCTACGAGCAGTACTTC. The encoded protein is CASSQTGLAGIYEQYF.

V is TRBV7-3 and J is TRBJ2-7; D unresolved. V was trimmed by 5 bases and J by 3 bases, leaving 11 bases between them. The germline CDR1 and CDR2 sequences are SGHTA and FQGTGA. CDR3 size: 13 residues. CDR3 amino acids: CASSEDIDYEQYF. The DNA for the CDR3 is TGTGCCAGCAGCGAAGACATCGACTACGAGCAGTACTTC.

Here the CDR3 DNA reads TGTGCCAGCAGTTCACCGGGGTCCCTCCTTTTAGGTGAAAAACTGTTTTTT. It encodes CASSSPGSLLLGEKLFF. The V gene is TRBV6-5, the J gene TRBJ1-4; D ambiguous. Deletions cut 4 bases from V and 7 bases from J, with 22 bases between. Looked up from germline, CDR1 is MNHEY and CDR2 is SVGAGI. The CDR3 has 17 amino acids.

The count of this clonotype is one. The CDR3 loop reads CSARAQGTDTQYF. DNA for the CDR3: TGCAGTGCTAGAGCTCAGGGGACAGATACGCAGTATTTT. The rearrangement joins TRBV20-1 to TRBJ2-3, with D tentatively TRBD1 (6 bases). This CDR3 has 13 amino acids. V was pared by 1 base and J by 3 bases, with 8 bases between. CDR1 and CDR2 from the germline V gene are DFQATT and SNEGSKA (reference sequence).

The chain combines TRBV5-1 with TRBJ1-2; TRBD1 matches 9 bases. V lost 3 bases to trimming and J lost 7 bases; unmatched junction nucleotides: 7. Germline V CDR1 and CDR2: SGHRS, YFSETQ. The CDR3 runs 14 residues. In nucleotides, the CDR3 is TGCGCCAGCAGCTGGGACAGGGCGGGGAGTGGCTACACCTTC. It yields the protein CASSWDRAGSGYTF.

This clonotype was observed a single time. This chain joins TRBV30 and TRBJ2-1; 7 nucleotides match TRBD1. This CDR3 is built from 14 residues. In germline, CDR1 is GTSNPN, CDR2 SVGIG (reference sequence). Losses at the gene ends were 3 bases for V and 4 bases for J; bases not matched to a gene: 6. CDR3 in amino acids: CAWRRDRPYNEQFF. In nucleotides, the CDR3 is TGTGCCTGGAGACGGGACAGACCGTACAATGAGCAGTTCTTC. The entire variable domain, with the rest obtained from reference TRBV30 and TRBJ2-1, is as follows: SQTIHQWPATLVQPVGSPLSLECTVEGTSNPNLYWYRQAAGRGLQLLFYSVGIGQISSEVPQNLSASRPQDRQFILSSKKLLLSDSGFYLCAWRRDRPYNEQFFGPGTRLTVL.

The chain joins TRBV29-1 to TRBJ1-2, with a possible D match to TRBD1 (5 bases). CDR1 and CDR2 (germline): SQVTM, ANQGSEA. The CDR3 contains 14 residues. V shed 3 bases and J shed 1 base, with 12 bases lying between them. CDR3 loop: CSVDIGHINYGYTF. CDR3 bases: TGCAGCGTTGACATAGGACACATTAACTATGGCTACACCTTC.

The rearrangement joins TRBV6-6 to TRBJ1-5, with 7 bases fitting TRBD1. Germline-derived CDR1 and CDR2 are MNHNY and SVGAGI (reference sequence). The CDR3 length is 17 residues. After removal of 5 bases from V and 1 base from J, the junction contained 11 bases not matched to a gene. CDR3 region: CASSRNVQGISNQPQHF. CDR3 nucleotides: TGTGCCAGCAGTCGAAACGTACAGGGGATAAGCAATCAGCCCCAGCATTTT.

This clonotype was detected only a few times. This CDR3 reads CASTRDRNYGYTF. CDR3 coding DNA: TGTGCCAGCACCCGGGACAGGAACTATGGCTACACCTTC. The J gene is TRBJ1-2, the V gene TRBV7-2, with 8 bases aligning to TRBD1. Looked up from germline, CDR1 is SGHTA and CDR2 is FQGNSA. The junction had 3 bases not matched to a gene; V was cut back by 7 bases and J by 2 bases. This CDR3 has 13 residues.

The gene calls are TRBV20-1 and TRBJ2-7; no clear D. V was shortened by 0 bases and J by 1 base, with 7 bases between the two germline ends. The CDR3 has 13 residues. Per germline, CDR1 DFQATT and CDR2 SNEGSKA (reference sequence). As DNA, the CDR3 is TGCAGTGCTAGAGAACTGAAGTCCTACGAGCAGTACTTC. Protein sequence: CSARELKSYEQYF.

This clonotype was seen more than once but under ten times. CDR3 sequence reads: CASSLAVVQDSQYF. CDR3 DNA: TGTGCCAGCAGCTTAGCGGTAGTTCAGGACAGCCAGTACTTC. This chain links TRBV7-9 with TRBJ2-5; tentative D call: TRBD1 (6 bases). The CDR3 is 14 amino acids. The germline V gene has CDR1 SEHNR and CDR2 FQNEAQ (reference sequence). Trimming cost V 0 bases and J 10 bases, with 15 bases left between them.

Turning to this clonotype: Relative to the germline gene, one junction end is altered; a read error may explain this. The chain links TRBV12-3 or TRBV12-4 to TRBJ2-7; 9 bases map to TRBD1. The CDR3 is 14 residues long. In DNA form, the CDR3 reads TGTGCCGGCAGTTTGGGACAGGGATTCCACGAGCAGTACTTC. This encodes CAGSLGQGFHEQYF.

The chain carries TRBV6-6 and TRBJ2-1; possibly TRBD2 for D (5 bases). V was pared by 7 bases and J by 7 bases, with 11 bases between. Germline V gene lookup returns CDR1 MNHNY and CDR2 SVGAGI (reference sequence). CDR3 length equals 12 residues. The CDR3 loop reads CASKIPGNEQFF. CDR3 nucleotides: TGTGCCAGCAAAATCCCGGGAAATGAGCAGTTCTTC.

There are a few counts of this clonotype. This chain connects TRBV20-1 to TRBJ2-5; D may be TRBD1 (5 bases). The tail of the sequence fits TRBJ2-7 better, so the J call may be wrong. Looked up from germline, CDR1 is DFQATT and CDR2 is SNEGSKA (reference sequence). The CDR3 spans 14 residues. The CDR3 is CSARGQTSSYEQYF. The CDR3 DNA sequence: TGCAGTGCTAGAGGACAGACCAGCTCCTACGAGCAGTACTTC.

The V call is TRBV2, the J call TRBJ2-1; D is uncertain. V was shortened by 7 bases and J by 7 bases, with 11 bases between the two germline ends. The CDR3 spans 12 residues. CDR1 is SNHLY, CDR2 FYNNEI, per germline. The DNA of the CDR3 is TGTGCCAGCACCCTAATGGGGAATGAGCAGTTCTTC. It translates to CASTLMGNEQFF.

This clonotype was observed a handful of times. This sequence joins TRBV5-6 and TRBJ2-4; 7 bases are shared with TRBD1. CDR1 and CDR2 from the germline V gene are SGHDT and YYEEEE. This CDR3 is 16 amino acids long. Germline trimming cut 3 bases from V and 4 bases from J; bases unmatched to any gene: 10. Written as DNA, the CDR3 is TGTGCCAGCAGCTCGCCCATGGGGACAGTTAAAAACATTCAGTACTTC. Amino acid sequence: CASSSPMGTVKNIQYF.

This chain connects TRBV4-1 to TRBJ2-1, with 10 bases aligning to TRBD2. This CDR3 region has 14 residues. Trimming at V came to 9 bases and at J to 2 bases, leaving 4 bases not matched to a gene. Germline V gene lookup returns CDR1 MGHRA and CDR2 YSYEKL. As DNA, the CDR3 is TGCGCCAGTAAAAGCGGGGGGGCCTACAATGAGCAGTTCTTC. Its translation: CASKSGGAYNEQFF.